This T cell receptor beta chain was sequenced for a study of blood T cells in healthy people across ages. In the case of this clonotype: Its cognate antigen is unknown.

Through a sample-barcoded 5' primer and a J-beta primer mix, a second PCR was run for roughly 6 to 11 cycles. A 12-random-nucleotide template-switch adaptor tagged each cDNA molecule. TCRdb reanalysed the 5' RACE reads using MiXCR and keeps one entry per CDR3 protein. In the table there are hundreds of thousands of distinct CDR3 sequences, around 49% of which are singletons. Whole-study results and caveats: Those diversity estimates obtained from one million T cells were thought to be underestimates. More naive CD4+ cells and higher diversity were found in long-lived than in aged donors.

V lost 4 bases and J lost 4, with 11 bases in between. The CDR3 length is 15 residues. The V gene's germline CDR1 is LGHNA and CDR2 YNFKEQ. The TCR originated in a man aged 30 to 45 in good health. The gene calls are TRBV4-2 and TRBJ2-6; the D is unclear. The specimen sequenced was blood. CDR3 sequence reads: CASSPQEPGANVLTF. CDR3 DNA: TGTGCCAGCAGCCCGCAAGAACCCGGGGCCAACGTCCTGACTTTC.